This TCR beta chain appears in the sequencing data of a study of cytomegalovirus exposure and HLA in healthy donors. The germline V gene has CDR1 GTSNPN and CDR2 SVGIG (reference sequence). The CDR3 totals 15 residues. Trimming took 2 bases from V and 0 from J; bases not matched to a gene: 4. PCR used 60 Vbeta primers and 13 Jbeta primers. Measured with immunoSEQ multiplex PCR; TCRdb has only the in-frame clones, and not every one. This sample has about 67,000 clones; 65% to 70% occur once, and the top ten carry under 2.5%. The gene calls are TRBV30 and TRBJ1-5; TRBD1 aligns across 7 bases. This receptor was obtained from a woman aged 25 to 39 in good health and CMV-seronegative. The sample comprised PBMCs. CDR3 DNA sequence: TGTGCCTGGAGTACAGGGACAGATAGCAATCAGCCCCAGCATTTT. Protein: CAWSTGTDSNQPQHF.